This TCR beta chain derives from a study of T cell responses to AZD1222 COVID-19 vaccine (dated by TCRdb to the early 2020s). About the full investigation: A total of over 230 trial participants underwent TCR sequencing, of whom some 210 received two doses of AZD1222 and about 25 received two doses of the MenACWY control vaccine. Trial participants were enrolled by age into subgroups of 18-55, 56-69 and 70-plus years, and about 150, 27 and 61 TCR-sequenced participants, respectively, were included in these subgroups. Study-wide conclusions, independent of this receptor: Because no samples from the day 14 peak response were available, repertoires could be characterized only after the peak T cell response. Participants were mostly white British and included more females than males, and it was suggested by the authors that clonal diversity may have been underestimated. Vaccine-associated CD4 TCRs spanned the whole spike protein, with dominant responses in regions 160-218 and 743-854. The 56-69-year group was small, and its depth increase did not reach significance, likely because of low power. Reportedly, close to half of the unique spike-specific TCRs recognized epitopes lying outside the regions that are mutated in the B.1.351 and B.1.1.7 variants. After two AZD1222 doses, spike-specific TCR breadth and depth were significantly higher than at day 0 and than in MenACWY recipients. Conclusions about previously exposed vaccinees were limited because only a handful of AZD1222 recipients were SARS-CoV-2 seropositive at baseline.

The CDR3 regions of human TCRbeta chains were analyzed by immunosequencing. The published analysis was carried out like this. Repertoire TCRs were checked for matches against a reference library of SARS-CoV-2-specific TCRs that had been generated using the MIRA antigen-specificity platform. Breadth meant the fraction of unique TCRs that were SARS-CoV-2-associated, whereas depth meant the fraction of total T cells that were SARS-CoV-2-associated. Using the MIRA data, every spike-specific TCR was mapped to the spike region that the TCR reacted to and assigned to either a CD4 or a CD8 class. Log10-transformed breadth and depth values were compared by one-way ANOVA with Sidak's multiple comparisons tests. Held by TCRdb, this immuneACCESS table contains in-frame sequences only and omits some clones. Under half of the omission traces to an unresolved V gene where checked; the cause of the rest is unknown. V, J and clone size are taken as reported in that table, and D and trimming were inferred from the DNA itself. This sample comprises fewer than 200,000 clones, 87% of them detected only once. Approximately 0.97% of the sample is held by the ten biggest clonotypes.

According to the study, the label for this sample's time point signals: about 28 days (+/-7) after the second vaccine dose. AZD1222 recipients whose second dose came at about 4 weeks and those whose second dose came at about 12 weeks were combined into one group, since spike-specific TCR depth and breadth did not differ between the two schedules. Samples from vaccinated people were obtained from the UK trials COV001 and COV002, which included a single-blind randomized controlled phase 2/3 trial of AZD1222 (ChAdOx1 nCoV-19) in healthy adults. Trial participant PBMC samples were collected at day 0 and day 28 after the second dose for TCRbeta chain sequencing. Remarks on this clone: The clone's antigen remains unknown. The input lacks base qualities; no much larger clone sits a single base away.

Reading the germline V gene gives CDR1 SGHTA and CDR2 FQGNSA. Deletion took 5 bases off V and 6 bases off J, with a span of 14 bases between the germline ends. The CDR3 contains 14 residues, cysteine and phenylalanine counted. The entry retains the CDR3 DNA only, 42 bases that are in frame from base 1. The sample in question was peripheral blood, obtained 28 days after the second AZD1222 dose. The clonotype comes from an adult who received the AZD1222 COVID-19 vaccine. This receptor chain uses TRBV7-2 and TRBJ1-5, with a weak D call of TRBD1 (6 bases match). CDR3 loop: CASSPIRGGQPQHF. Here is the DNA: TGTGCCAGCAGCCCAATAAGGGGGGGTCAGCCCCAGCATTTT.